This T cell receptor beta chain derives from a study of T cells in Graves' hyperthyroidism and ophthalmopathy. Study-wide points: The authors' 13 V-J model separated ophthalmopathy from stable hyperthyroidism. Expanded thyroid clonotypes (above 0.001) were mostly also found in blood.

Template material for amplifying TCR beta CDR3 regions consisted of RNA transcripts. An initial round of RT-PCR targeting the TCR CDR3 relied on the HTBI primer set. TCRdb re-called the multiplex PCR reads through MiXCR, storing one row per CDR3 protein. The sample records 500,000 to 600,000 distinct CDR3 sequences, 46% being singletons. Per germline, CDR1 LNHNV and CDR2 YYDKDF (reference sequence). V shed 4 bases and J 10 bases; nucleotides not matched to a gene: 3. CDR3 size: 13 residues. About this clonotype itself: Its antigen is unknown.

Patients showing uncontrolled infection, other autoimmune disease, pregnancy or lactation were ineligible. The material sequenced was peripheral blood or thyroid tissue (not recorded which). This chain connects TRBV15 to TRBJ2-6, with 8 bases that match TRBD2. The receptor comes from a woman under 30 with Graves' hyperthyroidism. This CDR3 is CATSTRGGNVLTF. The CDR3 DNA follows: TGTGCCACCAGCACCCGGGGGGGAAACGTCCTGACTTTC.